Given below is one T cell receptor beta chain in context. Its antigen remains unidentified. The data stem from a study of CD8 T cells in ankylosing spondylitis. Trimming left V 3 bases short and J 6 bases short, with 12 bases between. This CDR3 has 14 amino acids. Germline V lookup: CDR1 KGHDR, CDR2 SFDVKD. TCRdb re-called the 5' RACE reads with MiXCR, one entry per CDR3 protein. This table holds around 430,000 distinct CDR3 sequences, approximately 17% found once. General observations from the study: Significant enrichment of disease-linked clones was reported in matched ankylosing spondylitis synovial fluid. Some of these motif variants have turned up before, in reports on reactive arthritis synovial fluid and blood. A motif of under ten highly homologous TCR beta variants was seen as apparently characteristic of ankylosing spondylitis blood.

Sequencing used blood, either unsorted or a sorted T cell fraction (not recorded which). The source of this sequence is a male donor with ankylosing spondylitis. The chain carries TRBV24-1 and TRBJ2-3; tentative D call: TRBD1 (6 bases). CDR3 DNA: TGTGCCACCAGTGATAGGGGGAGACGGGATACGCAGTATTTT. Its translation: CATSDRGRRDTQYF.